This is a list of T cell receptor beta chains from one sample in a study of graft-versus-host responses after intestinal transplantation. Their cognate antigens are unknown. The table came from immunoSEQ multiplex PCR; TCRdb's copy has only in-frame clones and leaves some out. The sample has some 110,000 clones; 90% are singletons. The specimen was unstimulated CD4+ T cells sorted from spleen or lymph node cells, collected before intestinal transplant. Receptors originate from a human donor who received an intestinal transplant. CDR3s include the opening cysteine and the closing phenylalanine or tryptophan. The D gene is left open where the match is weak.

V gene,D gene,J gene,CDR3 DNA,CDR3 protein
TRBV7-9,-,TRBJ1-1,TGTGCCAGCAGTCCTATAGCGGGCGGCATGAACACTGAAGCTTTCTTT,CASSPIAGGMNTEAFF
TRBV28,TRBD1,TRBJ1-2,TGTGCCAGCAGTTTCCGGGACAGCTATCACTATGGCTACACCTTC,CASSFRDSYHYGYTF
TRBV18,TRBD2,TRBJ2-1,TGTGCCAGCTCACCCGGACTAGCAGATGAGCAGTTCTTC,CASSPGLADEQFF
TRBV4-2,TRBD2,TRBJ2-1,TGTGCCAGCAGCCAACCAGCGGGAGGGGACTCCTACAATGAGCAGTTCTTC,CASSQPAGGDSYNEQFF
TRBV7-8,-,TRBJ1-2,TGTGCCAGCAGCCCGAGTGGTGACTATGGCTACACCTTC,CASSPSGDYGYTF
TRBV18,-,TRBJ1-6,TGTGCCAGCTCACGAGGACAAATTGCGGGGGGTTCACCCCTCCACTTT,CASSRGQIAGGSPLHF
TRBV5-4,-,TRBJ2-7,TGTGCCAGCAGCTTGGGGGGAGGTGGCGGGGCGTGGTACGAGCAGTACTTC,CASSLGGGGGAWYEQYF
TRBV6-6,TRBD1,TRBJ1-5,TGTGCCAGCAGTTCACAGGGGAGCAATCAGCCCCAGCATTTT,CASSSQGSNQPQHF
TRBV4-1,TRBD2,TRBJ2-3,TGCGCCAGCAGACCAGCGGGAGCTAGCACAGATACGCAGTATTTT,CASRPAGASTDTQYF
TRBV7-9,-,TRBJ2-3,TGTGTTTCCGGGGAAGCAGATACGCAGTATTTT,CVSGEADTQYF
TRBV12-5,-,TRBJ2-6,TGTGCTAGTCTCTGGGACTCCAGCTCTGGGGCCAACGTCCTGACTTTC,CASLWDSSSGANVLTF
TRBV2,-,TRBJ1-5,TGTGCCAGCAGCGGGTTGGGGGAGAGGGACTTTTTT,CASSGLGERDFF
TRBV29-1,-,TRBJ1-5,TGCAGCGTTACGACTTGGGGCAATCAGCCCCAGCATTTT,CSVTTWGNQPQHF
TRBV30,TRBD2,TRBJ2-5,TGTGCCTGGAGACTTTTAGCGGGAGATAGGAAAGAGACCCAGTACTTC,CAWRLLAGDRKETQYF
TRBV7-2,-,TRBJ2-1,TGTGCCAGCAGCTTCAGGGGATCTCCCAGCGGATCCTACAATGAGCAGTTCTTC,CASSFRGSPSGSYNEQFF
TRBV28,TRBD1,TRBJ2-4,TGTGCCAGCAGTTTATTAGGGGGCGGCGGCAAAAACATTCAGTACTTC,CASSLLGGGGKNIQYF